This T cell receptor (beta chain) was captured in a study of CD8+CD57+ T cells in acquired aplastic anemia. Study background: Sorted CD4+ and CD8+ cells yielded DNA averaging approximately 3.4 ug. The study's findings and limits: Sharing between patients and controls was observed for twenty-nine CD8+ CDR3 sequences.

On this clonotype itself: Its antigen is still unknown.

In patients chosen for sequencing, flow cytometry had shown CD8+CD57+ cell expansion. Diagnosis of severe acquired aplastic anemia applied to all patients. Genomic DNA, serving as template, underwent TCR beta VDJ and CDR3 profiling. Via MiXCR, TCRdb re-called the reads, giving one row per CDR3 protein. The profile shows under 200,000 distinct CDR3 sequences, roughly 50% of them singletons. This receptor was obtained from a human donor with aplastic anemia. Sequencing input: sorted CD4+, CD8+, or CD8+CD57+ T cells (not recorded which) from PBMCs.

In nucleotides, the CDR3 is TGTGCCAGCAGCACCGGGACTAGCGGGGGGGCCGGGACCCAGTACTTC. Its protein is CASSTGTSGGAGTQYF. The chain is built from TRBV7-8 and TRBJ2-5, with TRBD2 matching 16 bases. Germline lookup yields CDR1 SGHVS and CDR2 FQNEAQ. This CDR3 has 16 amino acids. V was clipped by 5 bases and J by 7 bases; unmatched bases: 7.